These 17 T cell receptor beta chains share one sample of origin, sequenced in a study of cytomegalovirus exposure and HLA in healthy donors. Repertoires were generated with immunoSEQ multiplex PCR, while TCRdb's copy carries only in-frame clones and drops some. In the table there are about 160,000 clones, 85% to 90% of which are singletons. The sample comprised PBMCs. These receptors came from a woman aged 25 to 39 in good health and CMV-seronegative.

V usage is TRBV5-4 and J usage is TRBJ2-7, with TRBD1 matching 7 bases. Germline V gene lookup returns CDR1 SGHNT and CDR2 YYREEE (reference sequence). J lost 5 bases, V lost 4 bases, and 15 bases had no gene match. CDR3 length: 16 amino acids. The CDR3 reads CASSRDRQQGKDEQYF. The DNA for the CDR3 is TGTGCCAGCAGCCGGGACCGACAACAGGGGAAGGACGAGCAGTACTTC. Complete variable domain (other parts from reference TRBV5-4 and TRBJ2-7): ETGVTQSPTHLIKTRGQQVTLRCSSQSGHNTVSWYQQALGQGPQFIFQYYREEENGRGNFPPRFSGLQFPNYSSELNVNALELDDSALYLCASSRDRQQGKDEQYFGPGTRLTVT.

This clone was recorded only once. V usage is TRBV15 and J usage is TRBJ2-7; D is possibly TRBD1 (5 bases). V lost 1 base to trimming and J lost 11 bases, with 15 bases between them. The germline V gene encodes CDR1 LNHNV and CDR2 YYDKDF (reference sequence). This CDR3 is built from 13 residues. CDR3 coding DNA: TGTGCCACCAGCAGAGGGGGCGCCCACCCAAAGTACTTC. Translated, it gives CATSRGGAHPKYF.

This clone has more than one count but fewer than ten. The rearrangement uses TRBV4-1 and TRBJ1-1, with D tentatively TRBD1 (6 bases). This CDR3 is built from 16 residues. V was cut by 0 bases and J by 6 bases, with 17 bases left in between. In germline, CDR1 is MGHRA, CDR2 YSYEKL. The CDR3 spells CASSQEPGTSWSEAFF. CDR3 nucleotides: TGCGCCAGCAGCCAAGAGCCAGGGACATCATGGTCTGAAGCTTTCTTT.

The rearrangement joins TRBV5-6 to TRBJ1-3; TRBD1 matches at 9 bases. V trimming: 2 bases; J trimming: 4 bases; junction bases outside the gene matches: 7. The CDR3 extends over 16 amino acids. From germline, CDR1 is SGHDT and CDR2 YYEEEE. In nucleotides, the CDR3 is TGTGCCAGCAGCTTCTTGGGACAGGGATCGGGAAACACCATATATTTT. Translation gives CASSFLGQGSGNTIYF.

The genes are TRBV28 and TRBJ1-2; 10 bases are shared with TRBD1. This CDR3 has 16 amino acids. Trimming at V came to 6 bases and at J to 1 base, leaving 8 bases not matched to a gene. Looked up from germline, CDR1 is MDHEN and CDR2 is SYDVKM. Here the CDR3 reads CASSRDRGSYNYGYTF. The CDR3 bases are TGTGCCAGCAGCCGGGACAGGGGTTCCTATAACTATGGCTACACCTTC.

The chain uses TRBV6-1 and TRBJ2-7; 7 bases are shared with TRBD2. There are 14 residues in the CDR3. In germline, CDR1 is MNHNS, CDR2 SASEGT. J was trimmed by 3 bases and V by 7 bases; bases with no gene match: 9. The DNA of the CDR3 is TGTGCCAGCACCACAAGGGGAGGGGTCTACGAGCAGTACTTC. Translating it yields CASTTRGGVYEQYF.

V is TRBV7-9 and J is TRBJ1-3; D gene uncertain. The germline CDR1 and CDR2 sequences are SEHNR and FQNEAQ (reference sequence). The V gene lost 7 bases and the J gene lost 0 bases, with 10 bases spanning the gap. This CDR3 comprises 14 residues. The CDR3 reads CASKITDSGNTIYF. CDR3 nucleotide sequence: TGTGCCAGCAAGATTACAGACTCTGGAAACACCATATATTTT. Full variable domain (outside the CDR3, taken from reference TRBV7-9 and TRBJ1-3): DTGVSQNPRHKITKRGQNVTFRCDPISEHNRLYWYRQTLGQGPEFLTYFQNEAQLEKSRLLSDRFSAERPKGSFSTLEIQRTEQGDSAMYLCASKITDSGNTIYFGEGSWLTVV.

This clone has only a few counts. The chain uses TRBV7-9 and TRBJ2-7; 7 nucleotides line up with TRBD1. The V and J ends lost 8 bases and 5 bases, in that order; junction bases with no gene match: 12. Per germline, CDR1 SEHNR and CDR2 FQNEAQ (reference sequence). The CDR3 runs to 14 residues. CDR3 residues: CASSVLGGRDEQYF. CDR3 in DNA: TGTGCCAGCTCCGTTCTAGGGGGCCGGGACGAGCAGTACTTC.

The genes are TRBV27 and TRBJ2-3; D gene uncertain. CDR3 length equals 15 residues. The ends were cut back, 0 bases at V and 6 bases at J, with 13 bases in the middle. Per the germline V gene, CDR1 is MNHEY and CDR2 is SMNVEV (reference sequence). The DNA for the CDR3 is TGTGCCAGCAGTTTATCAATATTAGCCTCGGATACGCAGTATTTT. It translates to CASSLSILASDTQYF.

This clone was seen repeatedly, ten times or more. The V and J genes are TRBV5-1 and TRBJ2-7; 9 nucleotides line up with TRBD1. The ends lost 4 bases at V and 7 bases at J; junction bases unmatched: 9. In germline, CDR1 is SGHRS, CDR2 YFSETQ. The CDR3 consists of 14 residues. CDR3 sequence: CASSRIQGAQEQYF. DNA for the CDR3: TGCGCCAGCAGCCGAATACAGGGGGCTCAAGAGCAGTACTTC.

The chain couples TRBV4-1 to TRBJ2-7; D is possibly TRBD1 (6 bases). The CDR3 has 14 amino acids. The germline V gene has CDR1 MGHRA and CDR2 YSYEKL. V lost 3 bases to trimming and J lost 0 bases, with 9 bases between them. CDR3 coding DNA: TGCGCCAGCAGCCAGACAGGAAACTCCTACGAGCAGTACTTC. It specifies CASSQTGNSYEQYF.

The CDR3 sequence is CASSTSWNTGELFF. The DNA for the CDR3 is TGTGCCAGCAGTACCTCTTGGAACACCGGGGAGCTGTTTTTT. V is TRBV27 and J is TRBJ2-2; unclear D gene. Germline CDR1 reads MNHEY; CDR2 reads SMNVEV (reference sequence). The CDR3 has 14 residues. Trimming removed 5 bases from V and 1 base from J, with 8 bases in between.

The chain recombines TRBV30 with TRBJ2-7; 9 bases line up with TRBD2. The CDR3 is 16 amino acids. Germline V CDR1 and CDR2: GTSNPN, SVGIG (reference sequence). J was trimmed by 2 bases and V by 6 bases; bases with no gene match: 14. This chain's CDR3 is CACTGQLAGLAYEQYF. For the CDR3, the DNA is TGTGCCTGCACGGGACAGCTAGCGGGACTGGCCTACGAGCAGTACTTC.

V gene TRBV5-4 combines with J gene TRBJ1-2, with D perhaps TRBD1 (6 bases). V lost 2 bases and J lost 8, with 19 bases in between. Germline V gene lookup returns CDR1 SGHNT and CDR2 YYREEE (reference sequence). CDR3 length: 15 amino acids. The CDR3 loop is CASSFANTGPRGYTF. CDR3 coding DNA: TGTGCCAGCAGCTTCGCTAATACAGGGCCTCGCGGCTACACCTTC.

The CDR3 region is CASSQDPEIYGYTF. The CDR3 DNA sequence: TGCGCCAGCAGCCAAGATCCTGAGATCTATGGCTACACCTTC. This chain connects TRBV4-3 to TRBJ1-2; D is undetermined. The ends were cut back, 0 bases at V and 4 bases at J, with 9 bases in the middle. Germline CDR1 reads LGHNA; CDR2 reads YSLEER. The CDR3 totals 14 residues.

This clone was detected a few times. The rearrangement links TRBV7-8 to TRBJ1-6; D possibly corresponds to TRBD1 (5 bases). V gave up 5 bases and J gave up 10 bases, with 18 bases separating them. Germline V gene data show CDR1 as SGHVS and CDR2 as FQNEAQ. There are 15 residues in the CDR3. DNA of the CDR3: TGTGCCAGCAGCCGCGGGGAGGGGATTCGCTCACCCCTCCACTTT. This codes for CASSRGEGIRSPLHF.

The table lists this clone with a count of one. The V gene is TRBV6-5, the J gene TRBJ1-1; D is unclear. Germline assignment: CDR1 MNHEY and CDR2 SVGAGI. V shed 5 bases and J shed 5 bases, with 9 bases lying between them. This CDR3 spans 12 amino acids. The CDR3 sequence is CASSADETEAFF. CDR3 sequence (DNA): TGTGCCAGCAGTGCCGACGAAACTGAAGCTTTCTTT.